This entry concerns a single T cell receptor beta chain. This table comes from immunoSEQ multiplex PCR, and its TCRdb copy is limited to in-frame clones, with some not included. The sample holds 300,000 to 400,000 clones, over 70% seen once. The CDR3 is made up of 13 amino acids. Germline V gene sequence: CDR1 KGHDR, CDR2 SFDVKD. With 7 bases removed from V and 5 bases from J, the gap between germline ends came to 13 bases. This entry is derived from a study of blood T cell repertoires in COVID-19. Those enrolled in Seattle joined during active infection and were followed longitudinally afterward. The receptor's source is a woman in her 50s with COVID-19, enrolled during active disease. The genes are TRBV24-1 and TRBJ2-5; tentatively, D is TRBD2 (6 bases). Sample: peripheral blood. The CDR3, as DNA: TGTGCCACCAGGCGGGTGGAGGGGGAGACCCAGTACTTC. This codes for CATRRVEGETQYF.